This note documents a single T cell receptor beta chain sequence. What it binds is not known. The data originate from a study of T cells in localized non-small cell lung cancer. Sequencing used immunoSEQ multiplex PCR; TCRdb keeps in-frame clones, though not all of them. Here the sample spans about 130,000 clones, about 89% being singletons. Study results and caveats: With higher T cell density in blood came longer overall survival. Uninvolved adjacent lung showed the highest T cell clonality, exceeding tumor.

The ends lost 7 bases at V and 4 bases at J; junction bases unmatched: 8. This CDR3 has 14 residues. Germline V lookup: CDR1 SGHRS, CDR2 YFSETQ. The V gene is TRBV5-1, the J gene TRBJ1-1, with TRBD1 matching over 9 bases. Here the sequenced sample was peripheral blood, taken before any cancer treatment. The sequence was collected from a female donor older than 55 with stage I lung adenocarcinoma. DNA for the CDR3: TGCGCCAGCTCTCGACAGGGGGGAGTCACTGAAGCTTTCTTT. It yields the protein CASSRQGGVTEAFF.